This TCR beta chain was sequenced in a study of OX40 agonist ivuxolimab in advanced cancers. Regarding the study as a whole: By week 6 at 0.1 to 3.0 mg/kg, blood CD4+ and CD8+ T cells had expanded clonally.

Sequencing was performed with immunoSEQ multiplex PCR; in TCRdb, only in-frame clones are kept and a portion is missing. The sample has around 70,000 clones, 65% to 90% seen once; the top ten hold under 0.55%. This CDR3 contains 14 residues. Trimming shortened V by 2 bases and J by 4 bases, and 11 bases separated the two germline ends. Germline CDR1 is SGHNT and CDR2 is YENEEA. Notes on this clone: Its matching antigen is unknown.

Sequencing used CD4+ or CD8+ T cells sorted from blood, obtained in a trial of the OX40 agonist ivuxolimab. This TCR was sampled from an adult with an advanced solid tumor such as melanoma, head and neck, liver or kidney cancer. V usage is TRBV11-3 and J usage is TRBJ1-2; D gene unclear. CDR3 DNA sequence: TGTGCCAGCAGCTTACAAACGGAGCTCTATGGCTACACCTTC. It is translated as CASSLQTELYGYTF.